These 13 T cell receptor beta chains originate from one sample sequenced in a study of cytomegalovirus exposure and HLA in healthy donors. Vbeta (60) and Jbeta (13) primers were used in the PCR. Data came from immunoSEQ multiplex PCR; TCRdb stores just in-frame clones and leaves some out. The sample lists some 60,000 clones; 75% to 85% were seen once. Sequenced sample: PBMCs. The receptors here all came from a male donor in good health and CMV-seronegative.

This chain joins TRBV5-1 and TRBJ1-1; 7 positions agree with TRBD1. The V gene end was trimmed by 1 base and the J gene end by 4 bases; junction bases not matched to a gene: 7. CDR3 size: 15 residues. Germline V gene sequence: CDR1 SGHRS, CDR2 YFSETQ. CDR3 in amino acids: CASSLSYRGATEAFF. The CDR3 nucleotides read TGCGCCAGCAGCTTGTCATACAGGGGTGCCACTGAAGCTTTCTTT.

CDR3: CASSQDLTGIYGYTF. DNA of the CDR3: TGCGCCAGCAGCCAAGATTTGACAGGGATCTATGGCTACACCTTC. V usage is TRBV4-1 and J usage is TRBJ1-2; 7 bases fit TRBD1. The ends lost 0 bases at V and 4 bases at J; junction bases unmatched: 5. CDR1 and CDR2 (germline): MGHRA, YSYEKL. The CDR3 covers 15 residues.

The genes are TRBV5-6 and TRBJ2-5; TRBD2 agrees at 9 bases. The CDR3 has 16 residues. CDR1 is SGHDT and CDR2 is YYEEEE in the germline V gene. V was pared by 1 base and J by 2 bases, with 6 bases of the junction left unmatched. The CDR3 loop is CASSLLPSGDQETQYF. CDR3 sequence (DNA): TGTGCCAGCAGCTTGTTGCCTAGCGGGGATCAAGAGACCCAGTACTTC.

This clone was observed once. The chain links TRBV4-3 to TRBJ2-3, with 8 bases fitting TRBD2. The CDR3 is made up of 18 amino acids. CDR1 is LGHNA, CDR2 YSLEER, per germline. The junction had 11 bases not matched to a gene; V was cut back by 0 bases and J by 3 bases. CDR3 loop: CASSQESGLAIFTDTQYF. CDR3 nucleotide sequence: TGCGCCAGCAGCCAAGAGAGTGGACTAGCCATTTTTACAGATACGCAGTATTTT.

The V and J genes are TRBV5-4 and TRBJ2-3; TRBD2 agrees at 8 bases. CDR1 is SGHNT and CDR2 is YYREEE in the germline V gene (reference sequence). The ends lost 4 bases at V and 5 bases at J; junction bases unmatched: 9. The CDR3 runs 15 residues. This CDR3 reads CASSPRRGVGDTQYF. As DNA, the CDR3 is TGTGCCAGCAGCCCACGGCGGGGGGTGGGAGATACGCAGTATTTT.

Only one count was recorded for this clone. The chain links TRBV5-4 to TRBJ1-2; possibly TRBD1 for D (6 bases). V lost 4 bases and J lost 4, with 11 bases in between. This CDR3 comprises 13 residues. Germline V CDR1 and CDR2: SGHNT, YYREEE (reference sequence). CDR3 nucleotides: TGTGCCAGCAGCGTGACAGGTGTCTATGGCTACACCTTC. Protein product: CASSVTGVYGYTF.

In DNA form, the CDR3 reads TGTGCCAGCAGCAATTGGGACAGTCAACTCACTGAAGCTTTCTTT. Translated, it gives CASSNWDSQLTEAFF. V gene TRBV21-1 combines with J gene TRBJ1-1; the D call TRBD1 from the table was never checked on the DNA. TRBV21-1 is shown as a pseudogene. This CDR3 has 15 residues.

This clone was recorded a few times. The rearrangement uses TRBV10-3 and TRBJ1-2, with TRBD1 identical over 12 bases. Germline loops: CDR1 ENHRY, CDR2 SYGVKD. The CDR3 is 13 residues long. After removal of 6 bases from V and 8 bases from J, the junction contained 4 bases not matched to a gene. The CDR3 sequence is CAIRGTGGRGYTF. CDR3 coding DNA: TGTGCCATCAGGGGGACAGGGGGCAGAGGCTACACCTTC.

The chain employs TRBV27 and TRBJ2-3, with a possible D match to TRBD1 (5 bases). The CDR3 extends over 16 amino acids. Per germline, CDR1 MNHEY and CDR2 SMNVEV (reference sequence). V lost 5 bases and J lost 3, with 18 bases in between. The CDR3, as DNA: TGTGCCAGCAGTCCCAGAGCGTTTCAGGGAACAGATACGCAGTATTTT. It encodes CASSPRAFQGTDTQYF.

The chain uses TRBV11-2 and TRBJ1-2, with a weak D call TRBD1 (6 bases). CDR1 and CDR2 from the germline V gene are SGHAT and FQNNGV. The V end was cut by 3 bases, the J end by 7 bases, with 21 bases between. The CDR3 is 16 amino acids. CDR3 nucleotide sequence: TGTGCCAGCAGCTTTTTCTCAAACCAGGACAGCGCTGGCTACACCTTC. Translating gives CASSFFSNQDSAGYTF.

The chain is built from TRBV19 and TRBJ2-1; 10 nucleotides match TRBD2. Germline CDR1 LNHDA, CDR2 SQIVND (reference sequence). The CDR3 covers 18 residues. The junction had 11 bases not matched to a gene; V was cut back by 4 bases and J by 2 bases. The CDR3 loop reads CASSTQPGLAETYNEQFF. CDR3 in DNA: TGTGCCAGTAGTACTCAACCCGGACTAGCGGAGACCTACAATGAGCAGTTCTTC.

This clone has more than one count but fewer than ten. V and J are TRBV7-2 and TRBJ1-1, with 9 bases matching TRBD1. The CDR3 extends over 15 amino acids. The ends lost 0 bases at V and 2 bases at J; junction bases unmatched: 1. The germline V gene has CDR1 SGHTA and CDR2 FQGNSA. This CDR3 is CASSLAGQGNTEAFF. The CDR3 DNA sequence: TGTGCCAGCAGCTTAGCGGGACAGGGAAACACTGAAGCTTTCTTT.

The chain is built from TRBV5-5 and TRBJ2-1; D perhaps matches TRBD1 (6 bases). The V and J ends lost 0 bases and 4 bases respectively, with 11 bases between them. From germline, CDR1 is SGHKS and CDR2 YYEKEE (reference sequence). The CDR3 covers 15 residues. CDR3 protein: CASSLAQGLYNEQFF. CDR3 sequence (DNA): TGTGCCAGCAGCTTGGCACAGGGTCTATACAATGAGCAGTTCTTC. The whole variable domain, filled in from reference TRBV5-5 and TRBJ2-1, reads DAGVTQSPTHLIKTRGQQVTLRCSPISGHKSVSWYQQVLGQGPQFIFQYYEKEERGRGNFPDRFSARQFPNYSSELNVNALLLGDSALYLCASSLAQGLYNEQFFGPGTRLTVL.